The text below deals with one T cell receptor beta chain. The sample comes from a study of T cells after yellow fever vaccination. They built TCR cDNA with 5'RACE template switching, a step that put in a universal primer site and UMIs. One entry per CDR3 protein, called by TCRdb with MiXCR from the 5' RACE reads. The repertoire includes roughly 170,000 distinct CDR3 sequences, approximately 10% of them detected once, and roughly 33% sits in the top ten. The source was CD8+ T cells sorted from PBMCs, collected 45 days after the yellow fever booster vaccination. The source is a young man who received the YFV17D yellow fever vaccine.

CDR3 nucleotides: TGTGCCAGCAGCATAACGAGCCTAGGCTATGGCTACACCTTC. Translating it yields CASSITSLGYGYTF. The V call is TRBV6-5, the J call TRBJ1-2; D gene unclear. Per the germline V gene, CDR1 is MNHEY and CDR2 is SVGAGI. V was clipped by 6 bases and J by 4 bases, with 15 bases between them. CDR3 length: 14 residues.